Listed below are T cell receptor beta chains from one sample, sequenced in a study of CD8 T cells in Susac syndrome. In TCRdb, the immunoSEQ multiplex PCR reads were re-called with MiXCR into one record per CDR3 protein. The sample has some 300,000 distinct CDR3 sequences; about 91% are singletons. Sequenced input: CD8+ T cells from PBMCs. These receptors all stem from a human donor with multiple sclerosis. The CDR3 runs from the conserved cysteine through the conserved F or W. D genes are given only for firm matches. Not every row has a clone size; where given, it reads once, few, many or a size class.

TRBJ2-2	-	-	TRBV6-2/TRBV6-3	15	TGTGCCAGCAGTTACGAAACGACTGTCACCGGGGAGCAGTTTTTT	CASSYETTVTGEQFF
TRBJ2-1	TRBD2	-	TRBV28	15	TGTGCCAGCAGTCAGGGACTAGCGGGGAACAATGAGCAGTTCTTC	CASSQGLAGNNEQFF
TRBJ2-1	-	once	TRBV13	11	TGTGCCAGCAGCCTAGGGCGCCACTTATTCTTC	CASSLGRHLFF
TRBJ1-5	TRBD1	once	TRBV6-1	16	TGTGCCAGCAGTGACAGGGGGAATTTCGGCAATCAGCCCCAGCATTTT	CASSDRGNFGNQPQHF
TRBJ2-3	-	-	TRBV4-2	14	TGTGCCAGCAGCCAAGGCCGGGAATCAGATACGCAGTATTTT	CASSQGRESDTQYF
TRBJ2-2	-	once	TRBV2	15	TGTGCCAGCATATCTCGGGACACCATCACCGGGGAGCTGTTTTTT	CASISRDTITGELFF
TRBJ1-2	-	once	TRBV20-1	12	TGCAGTGCTCCAGCTGCGGGGTACGGCTACACCTTC	CSAPAAGYGYTF
TRBJ2-1	TRBD2	-	TRBV7-6	15	TGTGCCAGCAGCTTACAGGGACTAGCTCTCGGTGAGCAGTTCTTC	CASSLQGLALGEQFF
TRBJ2-3	-	-	TRBV20-1	10	TGCAGTGCCCAATTCGATACGCAGTATTTT	CSAQFDTQYF
TRBJ1-3	-	once	TRBV28	17	TGTGCCAGCAGTTCCGACGGACTCAGTCACACTGGAAACACCATATATTTT	CASSSDGLSHTGNTIYF
TRBJ2-1	-	-	TRBV3-1	14	TGTGCCAGCAGCCAAGGTGAGGGATACAATGAGCAGTTCTTC	CASSQGEGYNEQFF
TRBJ2-7	-	-	TRBV5-1	15	TGCGCCAGCAGGCCTGGCGGACCTAACTACTACGAGCAGTACTTC	CASRPGGPNYYEQYF
TRBJ2-7	TRBD2	-	TRBV19	14	TGTGCCAGTAGCGGGACTAGCGGAGCCTACGAGCAGTACTTC	CASSGTSGAYEQYF
TRBJ2-3	-	-	TRBV6-2/TRBV6-3	15	TGTGCCAGCAGTTACTCGAGGGGTTGGACAGATACGCAGTATTTT	CASSYSRGWTDTQYF
TRBJ2-7	-	-	TRBV27	15	TGTGCCAGCAGTTTTCGAGCAGGGAGTACCTACGAGCAGTACTTC	CASSFRAGSTYEQYF
TRBJ1-2	-	once	TRBV9	15	TGTGCCAGCAGGACGACAGGAGAAGGAGGTTGGGGCTACACCTTC	CASRTTGEGGWGYTF
TRBJ2-1	-	-	TRBV4-1	17	TGCGCCAGCAGCCAAGATATGGACCGGGGTGCCTACAATGAGCAGTTCTTC	CASSQDMDRGAYNEQFF
TRBJ2-7	-	-	TRBV29-1	15	TGCAGCGTTGAGAGTGTGACAGGGACTTCCTACGAGCAGTACTTC	CSVESVTGTSYEQYF
TRBJ2-1	-	-	TRBV30	12	TGTGCCTGGGGGGGGCAGGGCTATGAGCAGTTCTTC	CAWGGQGYEQFF
TRBJ2-3	-	-	TRBV5-5	14	TGTGCCAGCAGCTACACCTCGGGGGCAGATACGCAGTATTTT	CASSYTSGADTQYF
TRBJ2-5	TRBD2	once	TRBV4-1	20	TGCGCCAGCAGCCTGACCGGGACTAGCGGGGGCCTGTGGTACCAAGAGACCCAGTACTTC	CASSLTGTSGGLWYQETQYF
TRBJ2-6	-	few	TRBV9	15	TGTGCCAGCAGTTCCACAGTCTCTGGGGCCAACGTCCTGACTTTC	CASSSTVSGANVLTF
TRBJ1-2	TRBD1	-	TRBV20-1	14	TGCAGTGCCCCGGGACAGGGGGCTGTCTATGGCTACACCTTC	CSAPGQGAVYGYTF
TRBJ2-7	-	-	TRBV3-1	12	TGTGCCAGCAGCCCGGGGCGGTGGGAGCAGTACTTC	CASSPGRWEQYF
TRBJ2-1	-	-	TRBV10-1	16	TGCGCCAGCCAATTGCGCTCACCGGGACTGCCCAATGAGCAGTTCTTC	CASQLRSPGLPNEQFF
TRBJ2-5	-	-	TRBV28	11	TGTGCCAGCAGTTTTAGTGGGACCCGGGACTTC	CASSFSGTRDF
TRBJ2-2	-	-	TRBV28	16	TGTGCCAGCAGTTTAGGCTTAGGGGCGACGGGCGGGGAGCTGTTTTTT	CASSLGLGATGGELFF
TRBJ2-1	TRBD2	-	TRBV2	14	TGTGCCAGCCTGGGAGGCGGGGGCTACAATGAGCAGTTCTTC	CASLGGGGYNEQFF